This T cell receptor beta chain appears in the sequencing data of a study of OX40 agonist ivuxolimab in advanced cancers. The wider study: Intravenous ivuxolimab at 0.01 to 10 mg/kg was given to patients every 2 weeks. Checkpoint inhibitors had been given previously to about 40% of patients. Overall study results and limits: Expansion of clones was among the lowest in partial responders at 0.1-3.0 mg/kg. Average numbers of expanded clones were greater in CD8+ T cells than in CD4+.

From germline, CDR1 is SSHAT and CDR2 FNYEAQ (reference sequence). The CDR3 consists of 15 residues. The assay was immunoSEQ multiplex PCR, and TCRdb's table has in-frame clones only and misses some. The table lists more than 70,000 clones, about 85% of them singletons. This clone was detected only a few times. Its antigen is unidentified. A read error may produce the germline difference seen at one junction end. In the same sample, other DNA sequences code for this CDR3. The receptor comes from an adult with an advanced solid tumor such as melanoma, head and neck, liver or kidney cancer. Sample: CD4+ or CD8+ T cells sorted from blood, taken in a trial of the OX40 agonist ivuxolimab. J is TRBJ2-1 and V is TRBV7-7; 12 bases are shared with TRBD2. The CDR3 DNA sequence: TGTGCTAGCAGCGTGGGACTAGCGGGTTACAATGAGCAGTTCTTC. This sequence encodes CASSVGLAGYNEQFF.